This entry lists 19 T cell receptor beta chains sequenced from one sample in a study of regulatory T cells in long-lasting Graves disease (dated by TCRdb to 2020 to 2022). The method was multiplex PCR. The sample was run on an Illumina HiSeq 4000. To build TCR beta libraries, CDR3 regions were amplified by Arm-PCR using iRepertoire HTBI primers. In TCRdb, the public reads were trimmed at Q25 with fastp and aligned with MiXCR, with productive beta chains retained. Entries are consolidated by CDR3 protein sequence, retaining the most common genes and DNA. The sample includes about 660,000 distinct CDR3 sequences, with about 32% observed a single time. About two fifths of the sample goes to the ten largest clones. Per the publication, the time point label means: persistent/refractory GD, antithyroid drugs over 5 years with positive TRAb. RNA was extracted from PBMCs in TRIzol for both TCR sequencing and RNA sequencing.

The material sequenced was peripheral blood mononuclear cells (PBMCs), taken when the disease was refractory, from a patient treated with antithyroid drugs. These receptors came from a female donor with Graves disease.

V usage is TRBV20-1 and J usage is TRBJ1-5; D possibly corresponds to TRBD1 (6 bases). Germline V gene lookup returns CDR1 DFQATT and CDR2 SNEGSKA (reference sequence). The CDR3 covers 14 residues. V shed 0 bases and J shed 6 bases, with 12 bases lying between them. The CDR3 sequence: CSARDHRGGQPQHF. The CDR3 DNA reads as TGCAGTGCTAGAGATCATAGGGGGGGTCAGCCCCAGCATTTT.

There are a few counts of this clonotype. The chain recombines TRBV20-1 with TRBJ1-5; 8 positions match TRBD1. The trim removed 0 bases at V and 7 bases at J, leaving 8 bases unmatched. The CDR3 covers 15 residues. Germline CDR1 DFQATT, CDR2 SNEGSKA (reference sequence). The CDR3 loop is CSAREKGRTGQPQHF. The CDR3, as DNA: TGCAGTGCTAGAGAGAAAGGGCGGACAGGGCAGCCCCAGCATTTT.

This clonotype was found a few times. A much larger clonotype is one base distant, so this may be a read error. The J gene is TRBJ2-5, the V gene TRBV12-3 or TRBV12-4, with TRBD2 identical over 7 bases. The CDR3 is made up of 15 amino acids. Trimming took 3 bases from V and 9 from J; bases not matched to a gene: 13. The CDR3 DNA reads TGTGCCAGCAGTTTGAGCGGGACGGGTGGTGAGGCCCAGTACTTC. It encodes CASSLSGTGGEAQYF.

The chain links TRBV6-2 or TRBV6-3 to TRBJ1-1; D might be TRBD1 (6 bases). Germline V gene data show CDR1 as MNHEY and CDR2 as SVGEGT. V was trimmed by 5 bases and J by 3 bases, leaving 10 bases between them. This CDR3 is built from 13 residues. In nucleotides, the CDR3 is TGTGCCAGCAGTGGGTACAGGGACACTGAAGCTTTCTTT. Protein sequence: CASSGYRDTEAFF.

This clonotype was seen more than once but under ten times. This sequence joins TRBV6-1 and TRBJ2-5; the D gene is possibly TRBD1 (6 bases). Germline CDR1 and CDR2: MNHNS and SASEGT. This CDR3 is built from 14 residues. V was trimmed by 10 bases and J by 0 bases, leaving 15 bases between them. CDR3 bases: TGTGCCACCTCACCGGGACATCACCAAGAGACCCAGTACTTC. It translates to CATSPGHHQETQYF.

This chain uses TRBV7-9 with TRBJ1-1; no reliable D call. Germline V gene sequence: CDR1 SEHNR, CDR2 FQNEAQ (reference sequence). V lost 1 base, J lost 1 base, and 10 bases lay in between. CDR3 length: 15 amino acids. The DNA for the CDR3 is TGTGCCAGCAGCTTAGTTGGGGTGAGGAACACTGAAGCTTTCTTT. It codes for CASSLVGVRNTEAFF.

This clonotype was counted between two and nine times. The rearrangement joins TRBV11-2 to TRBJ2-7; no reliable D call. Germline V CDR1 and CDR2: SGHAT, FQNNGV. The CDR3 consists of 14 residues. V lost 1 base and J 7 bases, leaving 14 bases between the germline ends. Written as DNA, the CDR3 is TGTGCCAGCAGCTTAGCCCCCTCTTTGGAGGAGCAGTACTTC. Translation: CASSLAPSLEEQYF.

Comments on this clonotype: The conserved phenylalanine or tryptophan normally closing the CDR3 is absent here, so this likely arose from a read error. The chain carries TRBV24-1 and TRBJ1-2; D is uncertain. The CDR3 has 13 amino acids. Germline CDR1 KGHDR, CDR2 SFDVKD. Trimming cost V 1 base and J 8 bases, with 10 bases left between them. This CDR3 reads CATSDFTGEGYTS. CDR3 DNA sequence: TGTGCCACCAGTGATTTTACGGGAGAAGGCTACACCTCC.

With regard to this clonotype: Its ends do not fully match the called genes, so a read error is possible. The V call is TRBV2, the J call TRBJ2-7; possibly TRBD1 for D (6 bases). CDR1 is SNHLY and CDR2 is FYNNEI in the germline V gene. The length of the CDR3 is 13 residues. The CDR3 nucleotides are TGTGCCAGCCAGAGGGACATTTCAGGGGAGCAGCACTTC. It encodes CASQRDISGEQHF.

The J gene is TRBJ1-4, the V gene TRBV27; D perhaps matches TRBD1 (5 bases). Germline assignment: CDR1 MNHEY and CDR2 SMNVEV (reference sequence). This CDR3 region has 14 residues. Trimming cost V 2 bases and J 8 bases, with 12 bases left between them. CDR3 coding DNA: TGTGCCAGCAGTTTAGCCGGGGCTGAAGAAAAACTGTTTTTT. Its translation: CASSLAGAEEKLFF.

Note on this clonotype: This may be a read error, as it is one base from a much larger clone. The CDR3 coding sequence is TGTGCCAGCAGTGAAGCGACCGGGGCCTACGAGCAGTACTTC. It is translated as CASSEATGAYEQYF. This chain connects TRBV6-1 to TRBJ2-7, with a possible D match to TRBD2 (5 bases). V lost 0 bases and J lost 2, with 8 bases in between. The CDR3 has 14 amino acids. Germline-derived CDR1 and CDR2 are MNHNS and SASEGT.

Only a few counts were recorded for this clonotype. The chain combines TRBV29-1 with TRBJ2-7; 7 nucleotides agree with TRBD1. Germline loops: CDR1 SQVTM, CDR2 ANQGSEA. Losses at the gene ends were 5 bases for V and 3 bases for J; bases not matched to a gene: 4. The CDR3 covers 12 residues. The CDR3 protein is CSVRDRLYEQYF. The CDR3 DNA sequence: TGCAGCGTTAGGGACAGACTCTACGAGCAGTACTTC.

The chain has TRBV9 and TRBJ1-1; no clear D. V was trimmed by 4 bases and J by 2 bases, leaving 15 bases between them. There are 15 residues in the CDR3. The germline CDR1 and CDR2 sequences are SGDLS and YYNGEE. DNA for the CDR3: TGTGCCAGCAGCCTAAACGACAACACCAACACTGAAGCTTTCTTT. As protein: CASSLNDNTNTEAFF.

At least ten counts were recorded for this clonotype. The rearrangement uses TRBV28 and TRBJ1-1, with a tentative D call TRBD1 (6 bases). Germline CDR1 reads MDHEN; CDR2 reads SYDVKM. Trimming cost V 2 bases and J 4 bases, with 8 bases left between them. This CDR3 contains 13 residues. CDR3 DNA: TGTGCCAGCAGTTTACCGGGGGCCACTGAAGCTTTCTTT. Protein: CASSLPGATEAFF.

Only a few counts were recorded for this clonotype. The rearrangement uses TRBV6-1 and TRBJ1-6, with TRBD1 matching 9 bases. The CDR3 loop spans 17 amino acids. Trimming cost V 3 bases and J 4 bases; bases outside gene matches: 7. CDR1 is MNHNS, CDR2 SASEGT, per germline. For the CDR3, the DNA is TGTGCCAGCAGTGACCATCCGGGACAGGGTTATAATTCACCCCTCCACTTT. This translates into CASSDHPGQGYNSPLHF.

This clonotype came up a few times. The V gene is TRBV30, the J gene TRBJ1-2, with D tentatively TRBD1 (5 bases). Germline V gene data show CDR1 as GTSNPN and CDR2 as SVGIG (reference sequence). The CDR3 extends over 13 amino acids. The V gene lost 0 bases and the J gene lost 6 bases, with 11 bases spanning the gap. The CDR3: CAWSVRSGNGYTF. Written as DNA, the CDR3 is TGTGCCTGGAGTGTACGGTCAGGGAATGGCTACACCTTC.

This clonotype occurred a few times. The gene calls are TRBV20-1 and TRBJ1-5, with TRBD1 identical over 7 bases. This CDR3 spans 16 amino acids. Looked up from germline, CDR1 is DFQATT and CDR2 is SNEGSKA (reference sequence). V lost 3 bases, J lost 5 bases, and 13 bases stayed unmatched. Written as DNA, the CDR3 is TGCAGTGCTAGCCCGGGGGGACAGACGTTTTATCAGCCCCAGCATTTT. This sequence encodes CSASPGGQTFYQPQHF.

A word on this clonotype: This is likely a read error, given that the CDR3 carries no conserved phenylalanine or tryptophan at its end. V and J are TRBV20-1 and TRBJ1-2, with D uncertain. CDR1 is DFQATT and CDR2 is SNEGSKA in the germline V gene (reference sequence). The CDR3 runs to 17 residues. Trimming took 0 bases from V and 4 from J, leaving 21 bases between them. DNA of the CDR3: TGCAGTGCTAGAGATGAGGAGGTTGGGAGGAATTTCTATGGCTACACCCTC. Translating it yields CSARDEEVGRNFYGYTL.

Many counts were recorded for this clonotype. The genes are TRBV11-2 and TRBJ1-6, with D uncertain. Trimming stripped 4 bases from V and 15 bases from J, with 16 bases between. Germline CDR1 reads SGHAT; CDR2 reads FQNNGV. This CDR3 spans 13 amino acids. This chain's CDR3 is CASSSPRGGYLHF. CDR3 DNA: TGTGCCAGCAGCTCCCCCCGAGGAGGGTACCTCCACTTT.